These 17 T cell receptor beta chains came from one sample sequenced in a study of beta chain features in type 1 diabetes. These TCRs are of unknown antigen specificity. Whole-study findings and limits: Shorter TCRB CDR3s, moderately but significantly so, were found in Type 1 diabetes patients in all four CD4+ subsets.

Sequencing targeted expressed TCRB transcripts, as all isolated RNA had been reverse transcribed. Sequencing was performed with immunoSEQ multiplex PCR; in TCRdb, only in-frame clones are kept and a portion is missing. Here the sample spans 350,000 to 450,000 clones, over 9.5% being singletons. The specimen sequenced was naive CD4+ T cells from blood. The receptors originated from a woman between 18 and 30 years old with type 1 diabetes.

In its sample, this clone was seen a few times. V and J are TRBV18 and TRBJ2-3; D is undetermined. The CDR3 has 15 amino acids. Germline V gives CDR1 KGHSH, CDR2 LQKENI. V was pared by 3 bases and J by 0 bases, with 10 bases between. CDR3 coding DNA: TGTGCCAGCTCACCCCGTGAGAGTAGCACAGATACGCAGTATTTT. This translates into CASSPRESSTDTQYF.

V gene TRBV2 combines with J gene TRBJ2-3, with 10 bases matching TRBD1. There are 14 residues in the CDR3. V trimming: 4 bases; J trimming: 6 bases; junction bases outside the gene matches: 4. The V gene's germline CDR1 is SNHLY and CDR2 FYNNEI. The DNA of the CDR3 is TGTGCCAGCAGTGTCGGGACAGGGGAGGATACGCAGTATTTT. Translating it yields CASSVGTGEDTQYF.

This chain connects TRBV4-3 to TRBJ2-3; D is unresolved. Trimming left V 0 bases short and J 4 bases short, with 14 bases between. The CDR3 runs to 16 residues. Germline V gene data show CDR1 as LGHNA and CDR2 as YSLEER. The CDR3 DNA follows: TGCGCCAGCAGCCAAGATCCAGTCGCTCGGGCAGATACGCAGTATTTT. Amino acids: CASSQDPVARADTQYF.

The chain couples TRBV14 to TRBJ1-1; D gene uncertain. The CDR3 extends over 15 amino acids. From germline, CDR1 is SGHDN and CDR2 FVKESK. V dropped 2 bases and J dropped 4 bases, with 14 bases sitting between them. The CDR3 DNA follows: TGTGCCAGCAGCCAAAGGCCGGTATCGGGCACTGAAGCTTTCTTT. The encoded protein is CASSQRPVSGTEAFF.

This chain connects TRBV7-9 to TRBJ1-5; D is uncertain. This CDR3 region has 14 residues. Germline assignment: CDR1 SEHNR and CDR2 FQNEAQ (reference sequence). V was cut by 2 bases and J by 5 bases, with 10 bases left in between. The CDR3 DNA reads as TGTGCCAGCAGCTTAATCACGGAGGATCAGCCCCAGCATTTT. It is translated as CASSLITEDQPQHF.

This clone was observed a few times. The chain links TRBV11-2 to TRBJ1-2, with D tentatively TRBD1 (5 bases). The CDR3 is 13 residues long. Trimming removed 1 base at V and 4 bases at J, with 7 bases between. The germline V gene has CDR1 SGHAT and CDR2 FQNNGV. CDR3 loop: CASSLAGSYGYTF. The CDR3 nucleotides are TGTGCCAGCAGCTTAGCAGGGTCCTATGGCTACACCTTC.

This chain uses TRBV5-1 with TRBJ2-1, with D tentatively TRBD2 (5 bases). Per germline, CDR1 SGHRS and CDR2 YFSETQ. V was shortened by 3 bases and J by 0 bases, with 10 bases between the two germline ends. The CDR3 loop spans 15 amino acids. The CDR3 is CASSWRSNSYNEQFF. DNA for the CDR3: TGCGCCAGCAGCTGGAGGTCCAACTCCTACAATGAGCAGTTCTTC.

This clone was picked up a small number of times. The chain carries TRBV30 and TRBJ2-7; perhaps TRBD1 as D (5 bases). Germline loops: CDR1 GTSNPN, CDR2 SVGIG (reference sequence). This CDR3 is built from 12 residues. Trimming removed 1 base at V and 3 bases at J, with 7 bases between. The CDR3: CAWSATDYEQYF. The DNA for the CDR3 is TGTGCCTGGAGTGCGACAGACTACGAGCAGTACTTC.

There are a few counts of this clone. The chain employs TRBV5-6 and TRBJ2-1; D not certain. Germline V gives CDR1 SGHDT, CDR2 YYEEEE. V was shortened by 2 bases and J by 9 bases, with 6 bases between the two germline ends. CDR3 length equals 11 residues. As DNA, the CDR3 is TGTGCCAGCAGCTTCGCGGCTGAGCAGTTCTTC. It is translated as CASSFAAEQFF.

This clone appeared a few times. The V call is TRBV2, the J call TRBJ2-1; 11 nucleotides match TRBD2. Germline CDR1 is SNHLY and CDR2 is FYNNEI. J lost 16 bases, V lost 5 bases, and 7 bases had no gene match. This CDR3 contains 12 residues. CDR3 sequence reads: CASSMIAGGYFF. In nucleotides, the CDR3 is TGTGCCAGCAGTATGATAGCGGGAGGGTATTTCTTC. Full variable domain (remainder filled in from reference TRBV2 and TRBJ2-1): EPEVTQTPSHQVTQMGQEVILRCVPISNHLYFYWYRQILGQKVEFLVSFYNNEISEKSEIFDDQFSVERPDGSNFTLKIRSTKLEDSAMYFCASSMIAGGYFFGPGTRLTVL.

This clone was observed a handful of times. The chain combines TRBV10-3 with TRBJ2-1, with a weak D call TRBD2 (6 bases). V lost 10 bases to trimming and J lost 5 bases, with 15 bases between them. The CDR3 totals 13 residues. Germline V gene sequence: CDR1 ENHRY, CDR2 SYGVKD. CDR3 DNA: TGTGCCACGGGGACTCCGACCGACAATGAGCAGTTCTTC. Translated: CATGTPTDNEQFF.

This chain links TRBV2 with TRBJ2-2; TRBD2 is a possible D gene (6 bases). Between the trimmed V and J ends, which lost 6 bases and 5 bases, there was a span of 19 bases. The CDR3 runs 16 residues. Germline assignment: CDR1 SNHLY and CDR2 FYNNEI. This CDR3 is CASRRGTYPWTGELFF. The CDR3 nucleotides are TGTGCCAGCAGACGGGGGACGTACCCGTGGACCGGGGAGCTGTTTTTT.

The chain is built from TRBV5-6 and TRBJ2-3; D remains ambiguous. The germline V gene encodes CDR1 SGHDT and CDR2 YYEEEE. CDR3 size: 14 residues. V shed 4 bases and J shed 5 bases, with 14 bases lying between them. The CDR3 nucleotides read TGTGCCAGCAGCGTGGTGTCAGGAAGAGATACGCAGTATTTT. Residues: CASSVVSGRDTQYF.

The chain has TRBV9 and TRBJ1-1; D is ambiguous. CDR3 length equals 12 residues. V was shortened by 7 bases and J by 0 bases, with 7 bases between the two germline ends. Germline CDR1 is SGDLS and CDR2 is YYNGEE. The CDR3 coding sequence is TGTGCCAGCCGGTCCATGAACACTGAAGCTTTCTTT. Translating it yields CASRSMNTEAFF.

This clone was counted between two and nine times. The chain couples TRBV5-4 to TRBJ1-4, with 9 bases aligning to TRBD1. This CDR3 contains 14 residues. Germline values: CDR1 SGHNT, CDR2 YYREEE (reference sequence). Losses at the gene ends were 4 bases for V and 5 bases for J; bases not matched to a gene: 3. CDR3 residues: CASSVGQGNEKLFF. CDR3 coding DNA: TGTGCCAGCAGCGTGGGACAGGGAAATGAAAAACTGTTTTTT.

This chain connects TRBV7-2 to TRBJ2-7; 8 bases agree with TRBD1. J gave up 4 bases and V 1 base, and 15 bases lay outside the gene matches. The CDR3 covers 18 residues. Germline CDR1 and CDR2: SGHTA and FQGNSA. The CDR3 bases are TGTGCCAGCAGCTTAGATCTCTCCGTTGGGACAGGTTGGTACGAGCAGTACTTC. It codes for CASSLDLSVGTGWYEQYF.

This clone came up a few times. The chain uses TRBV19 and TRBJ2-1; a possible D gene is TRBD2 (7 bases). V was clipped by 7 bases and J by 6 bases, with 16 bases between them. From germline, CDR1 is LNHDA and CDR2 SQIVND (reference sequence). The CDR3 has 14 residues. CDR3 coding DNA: TGTGCCAGTACGGCGGGGGCCCACCGCAATGAGCAGTTCTTC. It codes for CASTAGAHRNEQFF. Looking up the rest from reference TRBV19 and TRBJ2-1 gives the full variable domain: DGGITQSPKYLFRKEGQNVTLSCEQNLNHDAMYWYRQDPGQGLRLIYYSQIVNDFQKGDIAEGYSVSREKKESFPLTVTSAQKNPTAFYLCASTAGAHRNEQFFGPGTRLTVL.